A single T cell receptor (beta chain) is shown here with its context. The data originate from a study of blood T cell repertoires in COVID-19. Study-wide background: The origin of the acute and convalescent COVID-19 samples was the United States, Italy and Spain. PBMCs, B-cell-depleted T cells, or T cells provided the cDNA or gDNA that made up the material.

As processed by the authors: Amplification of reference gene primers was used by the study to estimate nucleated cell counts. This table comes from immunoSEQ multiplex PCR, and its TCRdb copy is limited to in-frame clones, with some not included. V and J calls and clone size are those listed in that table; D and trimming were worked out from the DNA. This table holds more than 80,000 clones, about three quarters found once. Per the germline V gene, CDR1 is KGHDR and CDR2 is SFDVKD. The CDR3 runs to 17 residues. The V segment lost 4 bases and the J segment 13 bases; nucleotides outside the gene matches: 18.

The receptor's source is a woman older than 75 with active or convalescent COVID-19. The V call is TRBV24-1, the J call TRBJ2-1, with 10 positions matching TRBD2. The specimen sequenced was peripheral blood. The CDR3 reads CATSDSSERGGFRIQFF. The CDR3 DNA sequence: TGTGCCACCAGTGACTCGTCGGAGCGGGGGGGCTTCCGAATTCAGTTCTTC.